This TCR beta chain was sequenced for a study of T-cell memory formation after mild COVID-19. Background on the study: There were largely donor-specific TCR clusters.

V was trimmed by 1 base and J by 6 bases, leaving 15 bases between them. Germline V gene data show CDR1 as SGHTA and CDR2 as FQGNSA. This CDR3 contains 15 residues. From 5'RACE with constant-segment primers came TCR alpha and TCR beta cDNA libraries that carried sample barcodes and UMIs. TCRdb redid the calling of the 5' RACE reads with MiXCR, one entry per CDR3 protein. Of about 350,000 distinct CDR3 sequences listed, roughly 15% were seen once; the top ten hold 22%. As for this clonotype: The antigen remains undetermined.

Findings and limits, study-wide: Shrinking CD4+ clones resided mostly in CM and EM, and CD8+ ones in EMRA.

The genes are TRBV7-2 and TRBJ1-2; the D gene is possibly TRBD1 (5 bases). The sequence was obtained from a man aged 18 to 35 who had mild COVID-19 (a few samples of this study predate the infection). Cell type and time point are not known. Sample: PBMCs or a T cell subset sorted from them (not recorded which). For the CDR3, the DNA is TGTGCCAGCAGCTTAGGGGGGAGGGGCAAGCATGGCTACACCTTC. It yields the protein CASSLGGRGKHGYTF.